The clone carrying this TCR beta chain was detected only a few times. Its matching antigen is unknown. The time point denotes: persistent/refractory GD, antithyroid drugs over 5 years with positive TRAb. After RNA was extracted from PBMCs, the TCR library was made from it. American Thyroid Association guidelines served as the basis for diagnosing Graves' disease. CDR1 is SGHRS and CDR2 is YFSETQ in the germline V gene. With 4 bases clipped from V and 3 bases from J, the junction kept 3 bases outside the gene matches. This CDR3 region has 14 residues. These data come from a study of regulatory T cells in long-lasting Graves disease. The study, taken as a whole, reports: Preferential use of TRBV28, TRBJ1-2 and TRBJ2-5 was seen in persistent disease. No thyroid tissue was studied; the work used peripheral blood only.

Arm-PCR of CDR3 regions and iRepertoire HTBI primers were used to build TCR beta libraries. TCRdb used MiXCR to reprocess the multiplex PCR reads, holding one entry per CDR3 protein. The table records hundreds of thousands of distinct CDR3 sequences, roughly 21% of them present only once. This clonotype was obtained from a female donor with Graves disease. The rearrangement links TRBV5-1 to TRBJ2-2, with TRBD1 matching 7 bases. The sample consisted of peripheral blood mononuclear cells (PBMCs), taken when the disease was refractory, from a patient treated with antithyroid drugs. The CDR3 is CASSIRGYTGELFF. DNA of the CDR3: TGCGCCAGCAGCATCAGGGGGTACACCGGGGAGCTGTTTTTT. The full variable domain, in which reference TRBV5-1 and TRBJ2-2 provide the parts outside the CDR3, is KAGVTQTPRYLIKTRGQQVTLSCSPISGHRSVSWYQQTPGQGLQFLFEYFSETQRNKGNFPGRFSGRQFSNSRSEMNVSTLELGDSALYLCASSIRGYTGELFFGEGSRLTVL.